These 28 T cell receptor beta chains originate from one sample sequenced in a study of blood T cells in healthy people across ages. The second PCR ran about 6 to 12 cycles with a sample-barcoded 5' primer and J-beta primers. In TCRdb, the 5' RACE reads were re-called with MiXCR into one record per CDR3 protein. The sample consists of 1.5 million to 2 million distinct CDR3 sequences, 49% of them appearing once. Material for sequencing was blood. Every receptor here comes from a woman in her thirties or forties in good health.

In this sample, this clonotype turned up many times. The genes are TRBV12-3 or TRBV12-4 and TRBJ2-1, with TRBD2 matching 11 bases. V shed 5 bases and J 8 bases; nucleotides not matched to a gene: 8. The CDR3 has 15 residues. The CDR3 DNA sequence: TGTGCCAGCAGTCTCGCTAGCGGGGGGTTCGATGAGCAGTTCTTC. Its translation: CASSLASGGFDEQFF.

This clonotype was counted only a few times. The chain has TRBV11-1 and TRBJ2-1, with 7 bases aligning to TRBD1. This CDR3 is built from 14 residues. Germline-derived CDR1 and CDR2 are SGHAT and FQDESV (reference sequence). J gave up 3 bases and V 4 bases, and 3 bases lay outside the gene matches. The chain's CDR3 is CASSWNRGYNEQFF. For the CDR3, the DNA is TGTGCCAGCAGCTGGAACAGGGGCTACAATGAGCAGTTCTTC.

Concerning this clonotype itself: The junction shows a germline mismatch at one end, possibly a read error. The rearrangement links TRBV7-2 to TRBJ2-5; either TRBD1 or TRBD2 may supply D (5 bases each). This CDR3 contains 13 residues. From germline, CDR1 is SGHTA and CDR2 FQGNSA. The CDR3 DNA reads as TGTGCCAGCAGCTTTGGGACGGAAGAGACCCGGTACTTC. Its translation: CASSFGTEETRYF.

With respect to this clonotype: One end of the junction is discordant with germline, which a read error may explain. The chain is built from TRBV5-1 and TRBJ2-3; D may be TRBD1 or TRBD2 (6 bases each). Germline V lookup: CDR1 SGHRS, CDR2 YFSETQ. The length of the CDR3 is 16 residues. CDR3 coding DNA: TGTGCCAGCAGTTTAGGAGGGGGACCTAGCACAGATACGCAGTATTTT. Translating it yields CASSLGGGPSTDTQYF.

This chain links TRBV18 with TRBJ2-5; the match to TRBD1 covers 9 bases. Looked up from germline, CDR1 is KGHSH and CDR2 is LQKENI. The CDR3 extends over 16 amino acids. J lost 1 base, V lost 0 bases, and 3 bases had no gene match. The CDR3 DNA is TGTGCCAGCTCACCACCATCGGGACAGGGCCAAGAGACCCAGTACTTC. Protein: CASSPPSGQGQETQYF.

This clonotype appeared a single time. At one boundary the junction diverges from the germline segment, which might be a read error. The CDR3 region has the DNA TGTGCCAGCAGCCCGGTGGGTGGGACTCTTTCCTGCGAGCAGTACTTC. Translating it yields CASSPVGGTLSCEQYF. The genes are TRBV7-2 and TRBJ2-7; tentatively, D is TRBD2 (6 bases). CDR3 length: 16 residues. CDR1 and CDR2 from the germline V gene are SGHTA and FQGNSA. The complete variable domain, with remaining parts taken from reference TRBV7-2 and TRBJ2-7, reads GAGVSQSPSNKVTEKGKDVELRCDPISGHTALYWYRQSLGQGLEFLIYFQGNSAPDKSGLPSDRFSAERTGGSVSTLTIQRTQQEDSAVYLCASSPVGGTLSCEQYFGPGTRLTVT.

Only a few counts were recorded for this clonotype. The chain uses TRBV15 and TRBJ2-1; D not certain. CDR3 size: 15 residues. Between the trimmed V and J ends, which lost 6 bases and 1 base, there was a span of 13 bases. Germline V gives CDR1 LNHNV, CDR2 YYDKDF (reference sequence). CDR3 in amino acids: CATSLSLPSYNEQFF. For the CDR3, the DNA is TGTGCCACCAGTTTATCGCTACCATCCTACAATGAGCAGTTCTTC.

A few counts support this clonotype. The V gene is TRBV28, the J gene TRBJ1-6, with TRBD1 as a possible D gene (5 bases). With 1 base removed from V and 10 bases from J, the gap between germline ends came to 8 bases. Germline assignment: CDR1 MDHEN and CDR2 SYDVKM. The CDR3 is 13 residues long. The DNA for the CDR3 is TGTGCCAGCAGTTTATTCCAGGGATCACCCCTCCACTTT. This sequence encodes CASSLFQGSPLHF.

This clonotype was seen more than once but under ten times. V and J are TRBV27 and TRBJ2-3, with TRBD2 matching 12 bases. CDR1 MNHEY and CDR2 SMNVEV come from the germline V gene (reference sequence). The length of the CDR3 is 16 residues. With V trimmed by 6 bases and J by 0 bases, 4 bases remained unmatched. CDR3 residues: CASSLAGGHSTDTQYF. The CDR3 nucleotides read TGTGCCAGCAGCCTAGCGGGGGGGCACAGCACAGATACGCAGTATTTT.

This clonotype turned up a few times. V usage is TRBV29-1 and J usage is TRBJ1-2, with TRBD1 as a possible D gene (6 bases). V lost 3 bases, J lost 8 bases, and 16 bases lay in between. Looked up from germline, CDR1 is SQVTM and CDR2 is ANQGSEA. The CDR3 has 13 amino acids. Written as DNA, the CDR3 is TGCAGCGTTGATGGACAGACGGCGAGCGGCTACACCTTC. It encodes CSVDGQTASGYTF.

The gene calls are TRBV28 and TRBJ2-5; D possibly corresponds to TRBD1 (6 bases). Germline assignment: CDR1 MDHEN and CDR2 SYDVKM. The CDR3 loop spans 16 amino acids. V was cut by 6 bases and J by 11 bases, with 28 bases left in between. This CDR3 is CASRLGASPWWNEQYF. CDR3 in DNA: TGTGCCAGCAGGCTGGGGGCCTCCCCTTGGTGGAATGAGCAGTACTTC.

This clonotype was seen a handful of times. V and J are TRBV12-3 or TRBV12-4 and TRBJ2-7; D uncertain. V lost 5 bases, J lost 2 bases, and 13 bases lay in between. This CDR3 has 14 residues. The CDR3 DNA follows: TGTGCCAGCAGTGCAGACCCGTCCCCCTACGAGCAGTACTTC. Its protein is CASSADPSPYEQYF.

V and J are TRBV15 and TRBJ1-1, with a possible D match to TRBD1 (5 bases). Trimming removed 0 bases from V and 0 bases from J, with 17 bases in between. The germline CDR1 and CDR2 sequences are LNHNV and YYDKDF (reference sequence). This CDR3 has 18 amino acids. CDR3 sequence reads: CATSRDTLLGGLNTEAFF. The CDR3 region has the DNA TGTGCCACCAGCAGAGATACCCTCCTGGGGGGGTTGAACACTGAAGCTTTCTTT.

This clonotype was counted only a few times. The V gene is TRBV29-1, the J gene TRBJ1-6, with 8 bases that match TRBD1. Germline CDR1 reads SQVTM; CDR2 reads ANQGSEA. The CDR3 consists of 13 residues. The trim removed 7 bases at V and 6 bases at J, leaving 5 bases unmatched. CDR3 sequence (DNA): TGCAGCGGGACGACAGGGGTTAATTCACCCCTCCACTTT. This gives the protein CSGTTGVNSPLHF.

On this clonotype itself: Its ends do not fully match the called genes, so a read error is possible. The rearrangement uses TRBV6-2 or TRBV6-3 and TRBJ2-7; D is possibly TRBD2 (5 bases). Germline CDR1 is MNHEY and CDR2 is SVGEGT. CDR3 length: 14 amino acids. Written as DNA, the CDR3 is TGTGCCAGCAGTTACTCTGGCGGGTCCTTCGAGCAGTACTTC. This sequence encodes CASSYSGGSFEQYF.

The CDR3 DNA reads as TGCAGCGTTGACAGGGACGACTATGGCTACACCTTC. Protein: CSVDRDDYGYTF. V gene TRBV29-1 combines with J gene TRBJ1-2; D is perhaps TRBD1 (5 bases). Germline CDR1 reads SQVTM; CDR2 reads ANQGSEA. The CDR3 consists of 12 residues. The V gene lost 3 bases and the J gene lost 3 bases, with 8 bases spanning the gap.

Points on this clonotype: The junction does not match germline at one end; this may be a read error. The V call is TRBV12-3 or TRBV12-4, the J call TRBJ2-1; 7 nucleotides line up with TRBD1. The CDR3 is 14 amino acids. CDR3 sequence: CASTLRDSYDEQFF. The CDR3 bases are TGTGCCAGCACCCTCCGGGACAGCTACGATGAGCAGTTCTTC.

This clonotype occurred a few times. The CDR3 DNA follows: TGTGCCAGCACGGGCAGGGGAAATAGGTTGGAAGAGACCCAGTACTTC. Its translation: CASTGRGNRLEETQYF. The chain links TRBV7-2 to TRBJ2-5; the D gene is possibly TRBD1 (6 bases). The CDR3 runs to 16 residues. CDR1 SGHTA and CDR2 FQGNSA come from the germline V gene. V was pared by 7 bases and J by 3 bases, with 21 bases between.

In this sample, this clonotype turned up a few times. The rearrangement uses TRBV20-1 and TRBJ2-5; the D gene is possibly TRBD2 (6 bases). Trimming took 3 bases from V and 4 from J, leaving 15 bases between them. Germline lookup yields CDR1 DFQATT and CDR2 SNEGSKA (reference sequence). The CDR3 loop spans 14 amino acids. CDR3 protein: CSARVASVGETQYF. In DNA form, the CDR3 reads TGCAGTGCTAGGGTGGCTAGCGTGGGAGAGACCCAGTACTTC.

The chain carries TRBV7-2 and TRBJ2-3; perhaps D is TRBD1 or TRBD2 (6 bases each). Germline values: CDR1 SGHTA, CDR2 FQGNSA. V was clipped by 4 bases and J by 2 bases, with 13 bases between them. The CDR3 sequence is 15 residues long. The DNA for the CDR3 is TGTGCCAGCAGCTCCCGGGGGCTCCCCACAGATACGCAGTATTTT. The encoded protein is CASSSRGLPTDTQYF.

The chain combines TRBV3-1 with TRBJ2-3; TRBD2 matches at 10 bases. Germline V lookup: CDR1 LGHDT, CDR2 YNNKEL (reference sequence). V shed 1 base and J 2 bases; nucleotides not matched to a gene: 15. This CDR3 is built from 20 residues. CDR3 DNA: TGTGCCAGCAGCCAAGCGCGAGCGGGGGGGCGCCGTCTCGACACAGATACGCAGTATTTT. This sequence encodes CASSQARAGGRRLDTDTQYF.

The rearrangement joins TRBV4-2 to TRBJ2-5; 7 bases align to TRBD1. The CDR3 spans 15 residues. The J segment lost 3 bases and the V segment lost 0 bases, leaving 4 bases of the junction unmatched. Germline assignment: CDR1 LGHNA and CDR2 YNFKEQ. Here the CDR3 DNA reads TGTGCCAGCAGCCAAGAAAGTGACAGGGAAGAGACCCAGTACTTC. This encodes CASSQESDREETQYF.

There are a few counts of this clonotype. This chain joins TRBV7-2 and TRBJ2-7; D unresolved. CDR3 size: 16 residues. Trimming shortened V by 0 bases and J by 0 bases, and 12 bases separated the two germline ends. Germline CDR1 SGHTA, CDR2 FQGNSA. CDR3 amino acids: CASSLAHRQYSYEQYF. The CDR3, as DNA: TGTGCCAGCAGCTTAGCGCATAGGCAGTACTCCTACGAGCAGTACTTC. The variable domain in full, completed from reference TRBV7-2 and TRBJ2-7, reads GAGVSQSPSNKVTEKGKDVELRCDPISGHTALYWYRQSLGQGLEFLIYFQGNSAPDKSGLPSDRFSAERTGGSVSTLTIQRTQQEDSAVYLCASSLAHRQYSYEQYFGPGTRLTVT.

A few counts support this clonotype. This chain uses TRBV7-3 with TRBJ1-2; 8 bases agree with TRBD1. Germline-derived CDR1 and CDR2 are SGHTA and FQGTGA. This CDR3 has 15 residues. Losses at the gene ends were 5 bases for V and 5 bases for J; bases not matched to a gene: 10. The CDR3 sequence is CASSAAGQGPYGYTF. CDR3 coding DNA: TGTGCCAGCAGCGCAGCCGGACAGGGCCCTTATGGCTACACCTTC.

This chain joins TRBV6-4 and TRBJ2-1, with D unclear. Germline V gene lookup returns CDR1 MRHNA and CDR2 SNTAGT. The CDR3 sequence is 13 residues long. Trimming took 0 bases from V and 7 from J, leaving 7 bases between them. CDR3 in DNA: TGTGCCAGCAGTGACTCGAAGGGAAATGAGCAGTTCTTC. Amino acids: CASSDSKGNEQFF.

The genes are TRBV4-2 and TRBJ2-7, with a tentative D call TRBD2 (5 bases). CDR3 size: 15 residues. Germline V gene sequence: CDR1 LGHNA, CDR2 YNFKEQ. With 1 base removed from V and 3 bases from J, the gap between germline ends came to 13 bases. The CDR3 loop is CASSQVGGPNYEQYF. The DNA of the CDR3 is TGTGCCAGCAGCCAAGTCGGCGGGCCTAACTACGAGCAGTACTTC.

The chain recombines TRBV6-1 with TRBJ1-5; maybe TRBD1 (6 bases). Per the germline V gene, CDR1 is MNHNS and CDR2 is SASEGT. This CDR3 has 17 amino acids. V was trimmed by 4 bases and J by 2 bases, leaving 18 bases between them. The CDR3 nucleotides are TGTGCCAGCAGTGTCCTTGGACAGAGTTATCGCAATCAGCCCCAGCATTTT. It specifies CASSVLGQSYRNQPQHF.

This clonotype was seen many times. The chain couples TRBV7-2 to TRBJ2-1; 7 bases fit TRBD2. The CDR3 is 16 residues long. Per the germline V gene, CDR1 is SGHTA and CDR2 is FQGNSA. V was clipped by 3 bases and J by 1 base; unmatched bases: 6. The CDR3 DNA reads as TGTGCCAGCAGCTTGGGGGGAGGGGTATCCTACAATGAGCAGTTCTTC. It yields the protein CASSLGGGVSYNEQFF.